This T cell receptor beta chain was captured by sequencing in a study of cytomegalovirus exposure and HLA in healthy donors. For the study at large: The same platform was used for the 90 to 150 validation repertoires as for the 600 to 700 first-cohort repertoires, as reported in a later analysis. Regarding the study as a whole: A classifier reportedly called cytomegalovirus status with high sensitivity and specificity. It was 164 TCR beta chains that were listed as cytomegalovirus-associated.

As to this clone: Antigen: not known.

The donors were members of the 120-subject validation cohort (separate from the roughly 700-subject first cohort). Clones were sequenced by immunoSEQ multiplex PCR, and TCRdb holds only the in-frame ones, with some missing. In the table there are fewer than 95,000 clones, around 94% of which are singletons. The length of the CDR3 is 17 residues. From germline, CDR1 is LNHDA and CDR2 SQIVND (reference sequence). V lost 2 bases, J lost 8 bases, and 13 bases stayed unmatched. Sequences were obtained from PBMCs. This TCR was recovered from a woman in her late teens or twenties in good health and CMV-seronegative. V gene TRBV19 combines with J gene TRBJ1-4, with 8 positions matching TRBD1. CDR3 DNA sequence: TGTGCCAGTAGTATACGGCCAGGGGGCCTGGCTGCGGAAAAACTGTTTTTT. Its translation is CASSIRPGGLAAEKLFF.